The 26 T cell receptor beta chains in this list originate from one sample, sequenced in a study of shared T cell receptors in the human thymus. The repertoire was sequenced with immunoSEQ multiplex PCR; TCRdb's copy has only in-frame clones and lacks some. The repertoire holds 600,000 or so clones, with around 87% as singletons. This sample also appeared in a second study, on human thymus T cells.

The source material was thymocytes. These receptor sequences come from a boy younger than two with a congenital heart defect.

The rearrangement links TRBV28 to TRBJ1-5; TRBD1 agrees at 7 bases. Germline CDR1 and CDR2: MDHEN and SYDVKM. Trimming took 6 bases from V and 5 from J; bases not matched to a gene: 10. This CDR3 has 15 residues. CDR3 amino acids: CASSLGTVGDQPQHF. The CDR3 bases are TGTGCCAGCAGCCTAGGGACAGTGGGGGATCAGCCCCAGCATTTT.

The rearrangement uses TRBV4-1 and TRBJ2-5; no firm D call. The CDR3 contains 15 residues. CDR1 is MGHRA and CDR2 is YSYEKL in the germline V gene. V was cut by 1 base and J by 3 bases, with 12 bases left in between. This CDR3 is CASSQVLSGKETQYF. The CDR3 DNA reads TGCGCCAGCAGCCAAGTCCTGTCAGGAAAAGAGACCCAGTACTTC.

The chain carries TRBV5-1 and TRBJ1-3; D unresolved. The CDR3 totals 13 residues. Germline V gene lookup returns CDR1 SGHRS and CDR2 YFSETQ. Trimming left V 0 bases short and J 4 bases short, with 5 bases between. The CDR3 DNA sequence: TGCGCCAGCAGCTTGGGTGGCGGAAACACCATATATTTT. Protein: CASSLGGGNTIYF.

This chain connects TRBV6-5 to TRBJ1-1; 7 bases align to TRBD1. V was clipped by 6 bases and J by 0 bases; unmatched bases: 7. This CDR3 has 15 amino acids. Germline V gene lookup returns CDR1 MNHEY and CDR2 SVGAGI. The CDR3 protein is CASSPRQGLNTEAFF. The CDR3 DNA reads TGTGCCAGCAGCCCCAGACAGGGATTGAACACTGAAGCTTTCTTT.

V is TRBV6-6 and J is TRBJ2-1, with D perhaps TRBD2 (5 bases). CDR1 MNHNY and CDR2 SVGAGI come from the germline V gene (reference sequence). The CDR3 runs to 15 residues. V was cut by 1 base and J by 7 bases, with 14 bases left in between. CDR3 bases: TGTGCCAGCAGTTACTTAGCCTCCGGAGGAAATGAGCAGTTCTTC. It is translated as CASSYLASGGNEQFF.

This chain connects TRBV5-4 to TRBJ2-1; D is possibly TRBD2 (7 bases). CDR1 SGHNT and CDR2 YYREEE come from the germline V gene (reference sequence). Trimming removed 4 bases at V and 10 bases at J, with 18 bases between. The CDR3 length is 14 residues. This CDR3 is CASSPRGVGGEQFF. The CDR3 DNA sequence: TGTGCCAGCAGCCCCCGGGGGGTAGGGGGAGAGCAGTTCTTC.

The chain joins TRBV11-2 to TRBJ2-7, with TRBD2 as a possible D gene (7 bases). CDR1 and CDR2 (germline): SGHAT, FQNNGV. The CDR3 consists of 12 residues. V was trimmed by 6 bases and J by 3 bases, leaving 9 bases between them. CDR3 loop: CASRGGGYEQYF. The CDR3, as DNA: TGTGCCAGCAGGGGAGGGGGCTACGAGCAGTACTTC.

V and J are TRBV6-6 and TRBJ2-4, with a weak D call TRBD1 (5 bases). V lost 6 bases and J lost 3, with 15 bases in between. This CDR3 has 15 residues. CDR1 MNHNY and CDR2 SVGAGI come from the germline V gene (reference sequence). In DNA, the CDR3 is TGTGCCAGCAGCCTAACCACAGGCTACAAAAACATTCAGTACTTC. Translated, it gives CASSLTTGYKNIQYF.

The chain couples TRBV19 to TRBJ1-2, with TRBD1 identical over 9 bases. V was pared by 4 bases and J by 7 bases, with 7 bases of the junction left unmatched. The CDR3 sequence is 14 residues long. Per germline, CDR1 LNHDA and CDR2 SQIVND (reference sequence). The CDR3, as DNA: TGTGCCAGTAGTACCCGACAGGGGGTTGGTGGCTACACCTTC. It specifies CASSTRQGVGGYTF.

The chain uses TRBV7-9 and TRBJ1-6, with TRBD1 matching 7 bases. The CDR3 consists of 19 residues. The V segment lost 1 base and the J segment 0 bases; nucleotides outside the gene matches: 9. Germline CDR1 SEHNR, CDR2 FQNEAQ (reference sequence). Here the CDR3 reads CASSLVGGLWTSYNSPLHF. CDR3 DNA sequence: TGTGCCAGCAGCTTAGTAGGGGGCTTATGGACCTCCTATAATTCACCCCTCCACTTT.

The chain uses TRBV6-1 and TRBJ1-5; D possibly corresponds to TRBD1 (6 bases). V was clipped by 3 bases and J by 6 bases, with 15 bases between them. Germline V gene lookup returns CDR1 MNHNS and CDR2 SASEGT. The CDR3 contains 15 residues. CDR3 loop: CASSDPTGPTQPQHF. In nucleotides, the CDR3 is TGTGCCAGCAGTGACCCGACAGGCCCGACTCAGCCCCAGCATTTT.

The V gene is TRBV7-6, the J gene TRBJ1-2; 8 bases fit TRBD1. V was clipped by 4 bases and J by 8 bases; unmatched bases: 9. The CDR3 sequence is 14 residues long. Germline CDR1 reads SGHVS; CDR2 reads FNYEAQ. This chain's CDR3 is CASSSNPTGVGYTF. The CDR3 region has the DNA TGTGCCAGCAGCTCAAACCCGACAGGGGTAGGCTACACCTTC.

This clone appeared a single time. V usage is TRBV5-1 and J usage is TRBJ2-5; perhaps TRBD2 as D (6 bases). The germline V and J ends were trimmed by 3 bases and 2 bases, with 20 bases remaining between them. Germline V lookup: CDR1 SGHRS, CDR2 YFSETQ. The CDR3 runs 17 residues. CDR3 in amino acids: CASSSLPQRALQETQYF. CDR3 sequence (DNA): TGCGCCAGCAGCTCTCTTCCCCAGCGGGCCTTGCAAGAGACCCAGTACTTC.

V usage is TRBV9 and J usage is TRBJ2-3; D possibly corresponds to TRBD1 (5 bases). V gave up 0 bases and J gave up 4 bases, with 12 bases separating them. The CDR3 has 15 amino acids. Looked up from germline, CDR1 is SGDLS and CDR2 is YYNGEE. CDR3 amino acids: CASSVGGHWSDTQYF. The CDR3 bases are TGTGCCAGCAGCGTAGGTGGACACTGGTCAGATACGCAGTATTTT.

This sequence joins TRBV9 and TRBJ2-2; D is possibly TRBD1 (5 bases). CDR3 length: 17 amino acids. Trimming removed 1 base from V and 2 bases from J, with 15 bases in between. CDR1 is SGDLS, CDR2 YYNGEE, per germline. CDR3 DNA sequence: TGTGCCAGCAGCGTACTGTCCGTAGGACAAAACACCGGGGAGCTGTTTTTT. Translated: CASSVLSVGQNTGELFF.

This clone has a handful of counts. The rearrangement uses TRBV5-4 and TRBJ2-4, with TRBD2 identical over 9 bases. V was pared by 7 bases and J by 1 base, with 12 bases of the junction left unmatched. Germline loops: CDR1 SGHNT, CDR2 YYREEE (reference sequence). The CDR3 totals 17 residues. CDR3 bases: TGTGCCAGCGGAGAGCATAGCGGGAGTGCGGCCAAAAACATTCAGTACTTC. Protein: CASGEHSGSAAKNIQYF.

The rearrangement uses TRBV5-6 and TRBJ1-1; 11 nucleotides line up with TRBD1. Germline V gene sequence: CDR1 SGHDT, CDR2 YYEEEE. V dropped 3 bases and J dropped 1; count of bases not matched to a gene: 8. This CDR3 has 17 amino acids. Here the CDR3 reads CASSYTGTGGENTEAFF. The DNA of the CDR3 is TGTGCCAGCAGCTACACCGGGACAGGGGGAGAGAACACTGAAGCTTTCTTT.

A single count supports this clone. The CDR3 is CASSPLYRDCGYNEQFF. For the CDR3, the DNA is TGTGCCAGCAGCCCCCTCTATCGGGACTGCGGATACAATGAGCAGTTCTTC. J is TRBJ2-1 and V is TRBV11-3, with D perhaps matching TRBD2 (6 bases). V lost 5 bases and J lost 4, with 21 bases in between. The CDR3 runs to 17 residues. Per the germline V gene, CDR1 is SGHNT and CDR2 is YENEEA.

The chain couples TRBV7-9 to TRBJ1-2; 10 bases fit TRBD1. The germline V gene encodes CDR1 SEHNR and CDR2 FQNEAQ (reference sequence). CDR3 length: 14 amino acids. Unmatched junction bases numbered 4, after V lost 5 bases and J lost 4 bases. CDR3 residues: CASSPTGGVYGYTF. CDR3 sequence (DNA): TGTGCCAGCAGCCCGACAGGGGGCGTCTATGGCTACACCTTC.

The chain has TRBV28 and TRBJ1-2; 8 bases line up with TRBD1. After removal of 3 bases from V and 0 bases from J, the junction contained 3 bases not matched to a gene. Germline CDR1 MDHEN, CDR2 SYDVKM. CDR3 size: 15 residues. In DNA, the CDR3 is TGTGCCAGCAGTTTGCACAGGGGGTCTAACTATGGCTACACCTTC. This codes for CASSLHRGSNYGYTF.

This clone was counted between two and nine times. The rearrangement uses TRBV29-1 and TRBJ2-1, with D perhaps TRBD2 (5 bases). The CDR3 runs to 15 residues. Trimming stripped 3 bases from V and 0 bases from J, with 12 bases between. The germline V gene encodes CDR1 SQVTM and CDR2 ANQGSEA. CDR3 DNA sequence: TGCAGCGTTGAGTCTTCGGACTGCTCCTACAATGAGCAGTTCTTC. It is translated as CSVESSDCSYNEQFF.

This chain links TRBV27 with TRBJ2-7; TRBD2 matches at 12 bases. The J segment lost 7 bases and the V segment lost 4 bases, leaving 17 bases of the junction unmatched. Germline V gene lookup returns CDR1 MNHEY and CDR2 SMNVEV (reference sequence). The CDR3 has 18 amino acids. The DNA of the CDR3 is TGTGCCAGCAGTTACCCCCCACTAGCGGGAGGCCCGTGGGTAGAGCAGTACTTC. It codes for CASSYPPLAGGPWVEQYF.

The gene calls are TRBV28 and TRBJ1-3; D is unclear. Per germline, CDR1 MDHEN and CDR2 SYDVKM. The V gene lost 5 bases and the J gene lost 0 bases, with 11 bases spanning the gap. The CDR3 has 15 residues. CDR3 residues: CASSEGQDSGNTIYF. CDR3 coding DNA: TGTGCCAGCAGTGAGGGTCAGGACTCTGGAAACACCATATATTTT.

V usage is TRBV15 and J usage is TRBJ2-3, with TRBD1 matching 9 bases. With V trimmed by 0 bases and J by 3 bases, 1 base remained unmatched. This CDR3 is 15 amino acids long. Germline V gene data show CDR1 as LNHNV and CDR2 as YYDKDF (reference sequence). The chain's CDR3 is CATSREQGATDTQYF. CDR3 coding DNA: TGTGCCACCAGCAGAGAACAGGGGGCGACAGATACGCAGTATTTT.

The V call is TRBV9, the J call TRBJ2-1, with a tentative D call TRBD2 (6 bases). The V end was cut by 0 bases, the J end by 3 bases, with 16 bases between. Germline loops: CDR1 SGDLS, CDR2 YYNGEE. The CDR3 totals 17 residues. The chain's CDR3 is CASSVVSLEGVYNEQFF. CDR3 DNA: TGTGCCAGCAGCGTAGTTTCGTTGGAGGGTGTCTACAATGAGCAGTTCTTC.

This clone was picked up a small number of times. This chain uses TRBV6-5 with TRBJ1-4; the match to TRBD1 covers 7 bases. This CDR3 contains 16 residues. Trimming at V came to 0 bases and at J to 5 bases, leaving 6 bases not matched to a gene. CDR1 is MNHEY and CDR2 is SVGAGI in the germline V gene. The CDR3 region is CASSYSSGQPNEKLFF. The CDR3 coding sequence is TGTGCCAGCAGTTACTCCTCGGGACAGCCAAATGAAAAACTGTTTTTT.